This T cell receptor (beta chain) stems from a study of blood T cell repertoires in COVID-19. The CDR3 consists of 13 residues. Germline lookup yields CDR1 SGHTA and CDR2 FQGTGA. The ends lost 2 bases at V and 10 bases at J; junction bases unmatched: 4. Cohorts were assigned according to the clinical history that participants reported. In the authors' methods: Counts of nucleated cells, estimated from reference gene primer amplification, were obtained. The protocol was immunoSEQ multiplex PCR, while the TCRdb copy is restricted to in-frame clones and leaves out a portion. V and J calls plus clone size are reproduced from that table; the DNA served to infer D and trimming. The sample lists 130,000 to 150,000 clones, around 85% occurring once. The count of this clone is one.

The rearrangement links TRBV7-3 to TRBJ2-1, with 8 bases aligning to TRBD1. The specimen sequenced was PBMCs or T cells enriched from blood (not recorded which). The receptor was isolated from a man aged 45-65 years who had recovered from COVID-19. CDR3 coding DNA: TGTGCCAGCAGCTTAGGACAGGGCAGCGAGCAGTTCTTC. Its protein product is CASSLGQGSEQFF.